The 25 T cell receptor beta chains below were found in one sample sequenced in a study of radiotherapy plus CTLA-4 blockade in lung cancer (dated by TCRdb to 2017 to 2018). Receptors were amplified or captured by the immunoSEQ multiplex PCR assay. TCRdb took this table from immuneACCESS and kept in-frame rearrangements with V and J called. Such tables lack part of the clones; where checked against another copy, unresolved V genes explain under half of the gap, and the rest is unexplained. In all, the sample holds under 110,000 clones, and approximately 87% of those were seen once. The ten largest clones capture over 2% of the sample. The sequences come from peripheral blood, collected from a patient treated with radiotherapy plus ipilimumab. These receptor sequences come from a human donor with non-small cell lung cancer that progressed on radiotherapy plus ipilimumab. Some clones in this sample may be carry-over from other donors' samples.

V gene TRBV7-2 combines with J gene TRBJ1-2, with D perhaps TRBD1 (5 bases). V was cut by 3 bases and J by 8 bases, with 16 bases left in between. Germline CDR1 SGHTA, CDR2 FQGNSA. The CDR3 consists of 14 residues. The CDR3 DNA is TGTGCCAGCAGCTTCTTCCTCCAGGGCGGCGGCTACACCTTC. This translates into CASSFFLQGGGYTF.

The chain uses TRBV4-3 and TRBJ1-1, with D perhaps TRBD1 (5 bases). Germline CDR1 and CDR2: LGHNA and YSLEER. The length of the CDR3 is 15 residues. Trimming removed 4 bases at V and 1 base at J, with 13 bases between. The CDR3 loop reads CASSPYPGQNTEAFF. Here the CDR3 DNA reads TGCGCCAGCAGCCCCTACCCTGGACAGAACACTGAAGCTTTCTTT.

The gene calls are TRBV7-3 and TRBJ2-2; tentatively, D is TRBD1 or TRBD2 (5 bases each). The CDR3 spans 16 residues. Germline-derived CDR1 and CDR2 are SGHTA and FQGTGA. V was pared by 5 bases and J by 0 bases, with 13 bases between. CDR3 nucleotides: TGTGCCAGCAGCCCATGGGGGAACGCGAACACCGGGGAGCTGTTTTTT. This sequence encodes CASSPWGNANTGELFF.

V gene TRBV5-1 combines with J gene TRBJ2-4; 9 positions match TRBD1. The CDR3 contains 14 residues. Germline loops: CDR1 SGHRS, CDR2 YFSETQ. The trim removed 2 bases at V and 7 bases at J, leaving 4 bases unmatched. The DNA of the CDR3 is TGCGCCAGCAGCTTTGCCGGGACAGGGAACATTCAGTACTTC. As protein: CASSFAGTGNIQYF.

The chain employs TRBV15 and TRBJ1-3; a weak D match, TRBD1 (5 bases). Germline assignment: CDR1 LNHNV and CDR2 YYDKDF (reference sequence). With 0 bases removed from V and 4 bases from J, the gap between germline ends came to 16 bases. The CDR3 loop spans 17 amino acids. The CDR3 nucleotides are TGTGCCACCAGCAGAGATTGGCAGGGACTATACGGAAACACCATATATTTT. Encoded protein: CATSRDWQGLYGNTIYF.

This sequence joins TRBV5-4 and TRBJ1-2; 7 bases are a match to TRBD1. The CDR3 runs to 13 residues. Looked up from germline, CDR1 is SGHNT and CDR2 is YYREEE (reference sequence). The ends lost 3 bases at V and 5 bases at J; junction bases unmatched: 4. DNA of the CDR3: TGTGCCAGCAGCTACGGGACAGTGTATGGCTACACCTTC. Protein product: CASSYGTVYGYTF.

V is TRBV9 and J is TRBJ2-5; D possibly matches TRBD1 or TRBD2 (5 bases each). Germline V gene data show CDR1 as SGDLS and CDR2 as YYNGEE. V was shortened by 6 bases and J by 2 bases, with 11 bases between the two germline ends. The CDR3 consists of 13 residues. The CDR3 spells CASNQGPQETQYF. The CDR3 coding sequence is TGTGCCAGCAACCAGGGACCTCAAGAGACCCAGTACTTC.

The chain combines TRBV4-1 with TRBJ2-3, with 8 bases lining up with TRBD2. J lost 0 bases, V lost 3 bases, and 5 bases had no gene match. Germline loops: CDR1 MGHRA, CDR2 YSYEKL. This CDR3 has 16 residues. The CDR3 DNA follows: TGCGCCAGCAGCCAGGGGCGGGGGGCGAGCACAGATACGCAGTATTTT. Translation gives CASSQGRGASTDTQYF.

The rearrangement uses TRBV21-1 and TRBJ1-1; no DNA check was done on the table's D call, TRBD1. TRBV21-1 is classified as a pseudogene. The CDR3 is 17 amino acids. In nucleotides, the CDR3 is TGTGCCAGCAGCCCAGGGGGACAGGGGCCCCGCGGTGAAGAAGCTTTCTTT. Protein sequence: CASSPGGQGPRGEEAFF.

The chain carries TRBV5-1 and TRBJ2-7; D call uncertain. The germline CDR1 and CDR2 sequences are SGHRS and YFSETQ. CDR3 size: 14 residues. Trimming stripped 1 base from V and 2 bases from J, with 10 bases between. The CDR3 sequence: CASSLKFDAYEQYF. Here the CDR3 DNA reads TGCGCCAGCAGCTTGAAGTTCGACGCCTACGAGCAGTACTTC.

This chain joins TRBV11-2 and TRBJ2-2; D ambiguous. Germline CDR1 is SGHAT and CDR2 is FQNNGV. The V gene lost 4 bases and the J gene lost 7 bases, with 13 bases spanning the gap. The CDR3 has 14 amino acids. As DNA, the CDR3 is TGTGCCAGCAGCTCCCGCCGGGCGGACGGGGAGCTGTTTTTT. This sequence encodes CASSSRRADGELFF.

The rearrangement links TRBV5-3 to TRBJ2-1; 10 bases map to TRBD2. TRBV5-3 is an ORF for which the function is uncertain. Germline trimming cut 0 bases from V and 7 bases from J; bases unmatched to any gene: 13. The CDR3 has 18 residues. Here the CDR3 DNA reads TGTGCCAGAAGCTTGGATGTTGGTCCAGCGGGGGGGCAGAATGAGCAGTTCTTC. Protein product: CARSLDVGPAGGQNEQFF.

This clone occurred a few times. V gene TRBV5-4 combines with J gene TRBJ1-1, with D possibly TRBD1 on 6 matching bases. Germline values: CDR1 SGHNT, CDR2 YYREEE (reference sequence). V was clipped by 2 bases and J by 6 bases, with 8 bases between them. The CDR3 is 12 amino acids. CDR3 nucleotide sequence: TGTGCCAGCAGCTTACAGGGCTCTGAAGCTTTCTTT. Encoded protein: CASSLQGSEAFF.

The chain combines TRBV7-6 with TRBJ1-2; 7 bases align to TRBD1. The V and J ends lost 5 bases and 7 bases, in that order; junction bases with no gene match: 16. This CDR3 is 16 amino acids long. Germline V lookup: CDR1 SGHVS, CDR2 FNYEAQ. CDR3 sequence: CASSPGQSLAVSGYTF. The CDR3, as DNA: TGTGCCAGCAGCCCGGGACAGTCCCTCGCTGTGAGTGGCTACACCTTC.

V is TRBV19 and J is TRBJ1-4; TRBD1 aligns across 9 bases. The CDR3 loop spans 15 amino acids. Trimming removed 1 base from V and 8 bases from J; junction bases left unmatched: 5. Germline V CDR1 and CDR2: LNHDA, SQIVND (reference sequence). CDR3 residues: CASSIGRTGDEKLFF. The CDR3 DNA sequence: TGTGCCAGTAGTATAGGACGGACAGGGGACGAAAAACTGTTTTTT.

The V call is TRBV2, the J call TRBJ1-3, with 11 positions matching TRBD1. Germline loops: CDR1 SNHLY, CDR2 FYNNEI. The length of the CDR3 is 14 residues. J was trimmed by 5 bases and V by 8 bases; bases with no gene match: 5. The CDR3 coding sequence is TGTGCCAGCGAGGGACAGGGGGGTAGAAACACCATATATTTT. It codes for CASEGQGGRNTIYF.

This clone appeared a single time. This chain connects TRBV10-3 to TRBJ1-1, with 8 bases fitting TRBD1. In germline, CDR1 is ENHRY, CDR2 SYGVKD. V lost 2 bases and J lost 1; bases outside the gene matches: 6. The CDR3 covers 16 residues. In DNA, the CDR3 is TGTGCCATCAGTGAGATTCCGGACAGGGAGAACACTGAAGCTTTCTTT. It translates to CAISEIPDRENTEAFF.

This chain links TRBV27 with TRBJ1-6, with unresolved D. The ends were cut back, 3 bases at V and 8 bases at J, with 5 bases in the middle. CDR1 is MNHEY and CDR2 is SMNVEV in the germline V gene (reference sequence). This CDR3 contains 12 residues. CDR3 DNA: TGTGCCAGCAGTTTTTACGATTCACCCCTCCACTTT. Translated, it gives CASSFYDSPLHF.

V gene TRBV7-9 combines with J gene TRBJ2-1; D call uncertain. Germline lookup yields CDR1 SEHNR and CDR2 FQNEAQ (reference sequence). This CDR3 region has 12 residues. V was shortened by 1 base and J by 8 bases, with 6 bases between the two germline ends. The DNA for the CDR3 is TGTGCCAGCAGCTTAGAAGGCGATGAGCAGTTCTTC. It specifies CASSLEGDEQFF.

The V call is TRBV4-3, the J call TRBJ2-3; TRBD1 matches at 8 bases. The CDR3 is made up of 17 amino acids. The ends lost 0 bases at V and 2 bases at J; junction bases unmatched: 7. Germline CDR1 is LGHNA and CDR2 is YSLEER. CDR3 bases: TGCGCCAGCAGCCAAGATGCTACAGGGGGTTACACAGATACGCAGTATTTT. As protein: CASSQDATGGYTDTQYF.

The chain employs TRBV18 and TRBJ2-5, with D perhaps TRBD1 or TRBD2 (5 bases each). The length of the CDR3 is 15 residues. CDR1 KGHSH and CDR2 LQKENI come from the germline V gene. Trimming left V 0 bases short and J 5 bases short, with 13 bases between. CDR3 region: CASSPPWGSRETQYF. The CDR3 region has the DNA TGTGCCAGCTCACCACCTTGGGGGTCGAGGGAGACCCAGTACTTC.

The CDR3 reads CASSVGGTGNSPLHF. In DNA, the CDR3 is TGTGCCAGCAGCGTAGGGGGGACAGGTAATTCACCCCTCCACTTT. The chain employs TRBV9 and TRBJ1-6; 8 bases map to TRBD1. The J segment lost 6 bases and the V segment lost 0 bases, leaving 2 bases of the junction unmatched. This CDR3 comprises 15 residues. Germline CDR1 SGDLS, CDR2 YYNGEE.

This chain uses TRBV7-9 with TRBJ1-1; D not certain. Germline loops: CDR1 SEHNR, CDR2 FQNEAQ (reference sequence). The CDR3 sequence is 15 residues long. V was pared by 5 bases and J by 0 bases, with 13 bases between. The CDR3 DNA is TGTGCCAGCAGCCAATCGCCAGGACTGAACACTGAAGCTTTCTTT. Translated, it gives CASSQSPGLNTEAFF.

The V gene is TRBV5-1, the J gene TRBJ1-3; D gene uncertain. Germline loops: CDR1 SGHRS, CDR2 YFSETQ. The CDR3 has 16 residues. Trimming removed 0 bases from V and 0 bases from J, with 10 bases in between. The CDR3 loop reads CASSLGWVPSGNTIYF. CDR3 DNA sequence: TGCGCCAGCAGCTTGGGATGGGTCCCCTCTGGAAACACCATATATTTT.

With respect to this clone: One end of the junction does not line up with germline, which may come from a read error. The chain joins TRBV7-7 to TRBJ2-5, with D possibly TRBD1 on 6 matching bases. CDR3 length equals 14 residues. Germline lookup yields CDR1 SSHAT and CDR2 FNYEAQ (reference sequence). The CDR3 region is CASSRRDKQETQYF. CDR3 nucleotides: TGTGCTAGCAGCCGACGGGACAAACAAGAGACCCAGTACTTC.